A selection of T cell receptor beta chains follows, all from one sample in a study of T cell changes during pregnancy in multiple sclerosis. The repertoire was sequenced with immunoSEQ multiplex PCR; TCRdb's copy has only in-frame clones and lacks some. This table has roughly 84,000 clones, roughly 93% appearing once. Sequencing used peripheral blood, obtained in the third trimester of pregnancy. Receptor source: a female donor in good health, enrolled as a control in a pregnancy study. Each CDR3 is given with its conserved first and last residue. Each record gives: D gene, clone size, J gene, V gene, CDR3 length, CDR3 protein, CDR3 DNA. The D gene is left open where the match is weak. The listing skips clone size in some rows; elsewhere it reads once, few, many or a size class.

- - TRBJ2-3 TRBV9 13 CASSATSTDTQYF TGTGCCAGCAGCGCTACTAGCACAGATACGCAGTATTTT
TRBD2 once TRBJ2-7 TRBV7-2 18 CASSRLRTSGRSTYEQYF TGTGCCAGCAGCCGACTCAGGACTAGCGGGAGGTCAACCTACGAGCAGTACTTC
- - TRBJ2-4 TRBV7-9 15 CASSLVGREKNIQYF TGTGCCAGCAGCTTAGTGGGCAGGGAAAAAAACATTCAGTACTTC
TRBD1 - TRBJ2-3 TRBV29-1 17 CSVEIGQGALPTDTQYF TGCAGCGTTGAAATTGGACAGGGGGCCCTCCCCACAGATACGCAGTATTTT
- - TRBJ2-5 TRBV6-1 12 CASSETGEAQYF TGTGCCAGCAGTGAAACCGGAGAGGCCCAGTACTTC
- - TRBJ1-1 TRBV7-9 15 CASSSFRGMGTEAFF TGTGCCAGCAGCTCCTTTAGGGGGATGGGGACTGAAGCTTTCTTT
- - TRBJ1-5 TRBV5-5 15 CASSLEQGSNQPQHF TGTGCCAGCAGCTTGGAGCAGGGGAGCAATCAGCCCCAGCATTTT
- - TRBJ2-7 TRBV27 14 CASSSWDTLGEQYF TGTGCCAGCAGTTCCTGGGACACCCTCGGCGAGCAGTACTTC
- - TRBJ1-4 TRBV5-8 11 CASSLLEKLFF TGTGCCAGCAGCTTGCTTGAAAAACTGTTTTTT
TRBD2 - TRBJ2-7 TRBV25-1 15 CASSGGGGGSYEQYF TGTGCCAGCAGCGGGGGGGGCGGGGGTTCGTACGAGCAGTACTTC
- - TRBJ1-1 TRBV30 13 CASTTYLTGRAFF TGTGCCTCAACCACGTACCTCACAGGGCGAGCTTTCTTT
- - TRBJ2-1 TRBV5-1 15 CASSFEGSSYNEQFF TGCGCCAGCAGCTTTGAAGGGAGCTCCTACAATGAGCAGTTCTTC
TRBD2 - TRBJ2-2 TRBV6-5 15 CASRPRDYATGELFF TGTGCCAGCAGGCCCCGGGACTATGCCACCGGGGAGCTGTTTTTT
TRBD2 - TRBJ2-1 TRBV5-1 15 CASSQLAGSYNEQFF TGCGCCAGCAGCCAACTAGCGGGTTCCTACAATGAGCAGTTCTTC
TRBD1 - TRBJ2-7 TRBV6-1 14 CASSRDRAGYEQYF TGTGCCAGCAGTAGGGACAGGGCAGGATACGAGCAGTACTTC
- - TRBJ2-7 TRBV5-1 15 CASSPSFLSGYEQYF TGCGCCAGCAGCCCATCGTTCCTGAGCGGGTACGAGCAGTACTTC
- - TRBJ1-3 TRBV6-1 14 CASGGRGSGNTIYF TGTGCCAGCGGAGGACGGGGCTCTGGAAACACCATATATTTT
- - TRBJ2-5 TRBV6-1 16 CASSGTEGRYQETQYF TGTGCCAGCAGTGGGACAGAAGGACGGTACCAAGAGACCCAGTACTTC
TRBD1 once TRBJ2-1 TRBV28 13 CASSWDSYNEQFF TGTGCCAGCAGTTGGGACAGCTACAATGAGCAGTTCTTC